This TCR beta chain stems from a study of shared clonotypes between healthy human individuals. Study findings and constraints: Some naive CD4 clonotypes, about 5.5%, turned up in common across several donors.

Sequencing was at deep level. Clones were read by immunoSEQ multiplex PCR, and TCRdb kept only the in-frame ones, dropping some. The profile shows a few million clones, approximately 90% of them singletons. This clone occurred once. Its specificity is unknown. Germline V gene lookup returns CDR1 SGHNT and CDR2 YYREEE (reference sequence). The CDR3 contains 16 residues. The V gene end was trimmed by 10 bases and the J gene end by 4 bases; junction bases not matched to a gene: 17. The chain links TRBV5-4 to TRBJ2-3; 8 positions match TRBD2. This clonotype was sampled from a man younger than 35 in good health. Some clones in this sample may be carry-over from other donors' samples. Sequenced material: naive CD4+ T cells from PBMCs. The subset here: CD45RA+ positively selected. The CDR3 DNA reads TGTGCCGCCCACCGGGGGGGGAGGGCTAGCGCAGATACGCAGTATTTT. Its protein product is CAAHRGGRASADTQYF. The whole variable domain, filled in from reference TRBV5-4 and TRBJ2-3, reads ETGVTQSPTHLIKTRGQQVTLRCSSQSGHNTVSWYQQALGQGPQFIFQYYREEENGRGNFPPRFSGLQFPNYSSELNVNALELDDSALYLCAAHRGGRASADTQYFGPGTRLTVL.